This TCR beta chain derives from a study of blood T cell repertoires in COVID-19. Germline V CDR1 and CDR2: MNHEY, SVGAGI. The CDR3 contains 14 residues. Trimming cost V 6 bases and J 6 bases, with 17 bases left between them. The sample holds a few counts of this clone. Profiling relied on immunoSEQ multiplex PCR, and the TCRdb table lists in-frame clones only, not all of them. The sample includes around 230,000 clones, approximately 80% of them seen just once. V is TRBV6-5 and J is TRBJ1-1; D gene ambiguous. The TCR originated in a man aged 40-49 years with acute or convalescent COVID-19. The sample taken for sequencing was peripheral blood. For the CDR3, the DNA is TGTGCCAGCAGAGCAACTGGGCTAGCCGCTGAAGCTTTCTTT. This gives the protein CASRATGLAAEAFF.